This T cell receptor beta chain was captured in a study of cytomegalovirus exposure and HLA in healthy donors. All donors participated as healthy donors of bone marrow. Primers included in the PCR were 60 Vbeta and 13 Jbeta primers. Generated by immunoSEQ multiplex PCR, the TCRdb table keeps only in-frame clones and is missing some. The sample holds some 100,000 clones; about four fifths are singletons and the top ten take 2.2%. Regarding this clone: Its antigen is still unknown.

Findings of the study overall: Usually a TCR sequence was rare, but some public TCRs were found in many donors.

CDR1 MGHDK and CDR2 SYGVNS come from the germline V gene. J lost 5 bases, V lost 7 bases, and 4 bases had no gene match. The CDR3 has 13 amino acids. Material for sequencing was PBMCs. The J gene is TRBJ2-3, the V gene TRBV25-1; 9 positions agree with TRBD2. The TCR originated in a woman younger than 45 in good health and CMV-seronegative. The chain's CDR3 is CASTGLARDTQYF. CDR3 DNA: TGTGCCAGCACTGGACTAGCGAGAGATACGCAGTATTTT.